Listed below are T cell receptor beta chains from one sample, sequenced in a study of response to subunit inactivated influenza vaccine. MiXCR was run by TCRdb on the RT-PCR reads, yielding one entry per CDR3 protein. The sample consists of more than 400,000 distinct CDR3 sequences, 7.2% of them appearing once. The sample consisted of PBMCs from blood, taken roughly 24 months after vaccination. The origin of the receptors is a man aged 50-75 years who received an inactivated influenza vaccine. Each CDR3 is given with its conserved first and last residue. D genes are given only for firm matches. Where a row states a size, it is once, few, many or the class of an expanded clone; other rows omit it.

D	V	J	size	DNA	CDR3
NA	TRBV7-2	TRBJ2-7	NA	TGTGCCAGCAGCCCAAAGCGGTACGGCTACGAGCAGTACTTC	CASSPKRYGYEQYF
NA	TRBV3-1	TRBJ2-1	many	TGTGCCAGCAGCCAAGATAGGGGGGGCTCCTACAATGAGCAGTTCTTC	CASSQDRGGSYNEQFF
TRBD2	TRBV7-9	TRBJ2-1	NA	TGTGCCAGCAGCTTGTCAGCGGGGGTCTACAATGAGCAGTTCTTC	CASSLSAGVYNEQFF
TRBD1	TRBV10-3	TRBJ1-1	few	TGTGCCATCATGGGTCAGGGGGCTTCTGAAGCTTTCTTT	CAIMGQGASEAFF
TRBD2	TRBV2	TRBJ2-7	many	TGTGCCAGCTCGACTGGCGGGGGGTACGAGCAGTACTTC	CASSTGGGYEQYF
NA	TRBV3-1	TRBJ2-2	few	TGTGCCAGCAGCCAAGATGGCCCCAGCGGGCAGGTGAACACCGGGGAGCTGTTTTTT	CASSQDGPSGQVNTGELFF
TRBD1	TRBV25-1	TRBJ1-2	few	TGTGCCAGCAGCGCCGGGACAGTCTATGGCTACACCTTC	CASSAGTVYGYTF
NA	TRBV14	TRBJ2-5	many	TGTGCCAGACAAACTAAAACCGGGGTGAGGGCAGAGACCCAGTACTTC	CARQTKTGVRAETQYF
NA	TRBV4-1	TRBJ1-1	few	TGCGCCAGCAGCCAAGTGTGGGCCCGCCTCGGGGACACTGAAGCTTTCTTT	CASSQVWARLGDTEAFF
TRBD1	TRBV11-1	TRBJ2-4	many	TGTGCCAGCAGCCCCCCGGGACAGGGGGCTCTATCCAAAAACATTCAGTACTTC	CASSPPGQGALSKNIQYF
NA	TRBV6-2/TRBV6-3	TRBJ1-1	few	TGTGCCAGCGTAGGCGCCGGATGGTACACTGAAGCTTTCTTT	CASVGAGWYTEAFF
TRBD2	TRBV24-1	TRBJ2-1	many	TGTGCCACCAGTGATGCCGGGACTAGCGGGAGTGAGCAGTTCTTC	CATSDAGTSGSEQFF
TRBD1	TRBV7-2	TRBJ1-5	many	TGTGCCAGCAGCTTATGGGGGGGGCAGGGGGATCAGCCCCAGCATTTT	CASSLWGGQGDQPQHF
NA	TRBV20-1	TRBJ2-5	many	TGCAGTGCTAGACAGCAAAGATACCAAGAGACCCAGTACTTC	CSARQQRYQETQYF
NA	TRBV20-1	TRBJ1-5	few	TGCAGTGCTAGAAACCTCAAGGTCCCCCAGCATTTT	CSARNLKVPQHF
TRBD1	TRBV24-1	TRBJ2-1	NA	TGTGCCACCAGTGGCTCCGGGACAGGGGTTTACAATGAGCAGTTCTTC	CATSGSGTGVYNEQFF
NA	TRBV6-5	TRBJ1-2	NA	TGTGCCAGCAGTTACTCGGAAGCAGGGAGGAGCAGGCCCTATGGCTACACCTTC	CASSYSEAGRSRPYGYTF
NA	TRBV3-1	TRBJ2-4	many	TGTGCCAGCAGCCAGCCGGGGGAAAACATTCAGTACTTC	CASSQPGENIQYF
NA	TRBV6-2/TRBV6-3	TRBJ2-5	NA	TGTGCCAGCACCAGGGAGTTTGGGGAGACCCAGTACTTC	CASTREFGETQYF
NA	TRBV20-1	TRBJ2-7	many	TGCAGTGGGAGGGGACAAGGTTACGAGCAGTACTTC	CSGRGQGYEQYF
NA	TRBV28	TRBJ2-7	NA	TGTGCCAGCAGACCCCCGGTGTCTTCCTACGAGCAGTACTTC	CASRPPVSSYEQYF
TRBD1	TRBV12-3/TRBV12-4	TRBJ2-1	NA	TGTGCCAGCAGTTTAGCGCTAGGGCAGGGGGCAAATGAGCAGTTCTTC	CASSLALGQGANEQFF
NA	TRBV20-1	TRBJ2-1	many	TGCAGTGCTAGTCTCTCGGCTGGACGACCGATGTACAATGAGCAGTTCTTC	CSASLSAGRPMYNEQFF
TRBD2	TRBV20-1	TRBJ2-7	NA	TGCAGTGCTAGTTTAGGCGGGAGAGTCTACGAGCAGTACTTC	CSASLGGRVYEQYF
NA	TRBV20-1	TRBJ2-3	many	TGCAGTGCATACAGGTCCCCTAGCACAGATACGCAGTATTTT	CSAYRSPSTDTQYF
NA	TRBV5-1	TRBJ2-6	many	TGCGCCAGCAGCTTGGCCGGGTCAACTGGGGCCAACGTCCTGACTTTC	CASSLAGSTGANVLTF
TRBD2	TRBV7-8	TRBJ2-1	NA	TGTGCCAGCAGCTTGGGGGCTAGCGGGACTAATGAGCAGTTCTTC	CASSLGASGTNEQFF
NA	TRBV6-5	TRBJ1-5	NA	TGTGCCAGCAGTTACACGGGGACGTGGCCCCAGCATTTT	CASSYTGTWPQHF
NA	TRBV7-8	TRBJ2-4	NA	TGTGCCAGCAGCTTGAGACAGGGCGGGGGCATTCAGTACTTC	CASSLRQGGGIQYF
TRBD1	TRBV6-1	TRBJ1-1	many	TGTGCCAGCAGTCCGCGGACAGGGTGGACTGAAGCTTTCTTT	CASSPRTGWTEAFF
TRBD2	TRBV11-2	TRBJ2-4	many	TGTGCCAGCAGCTTAGTCGGGGAGGGATTAGCCAAAAACATTCAGTACTTC	CASSLVGEGLAKNIQYF
NA	TRBV28	TRBJ2-3	NA	TGTGCCAGCAGTTTATTCGGGTCCCCAGATACGCAGTATTTT	CASSLFGSPDTQYF
NA	TRBV7-9	TRBJ1-4	many	TGTGCCAGCAGCTTAGGGCAGCGAAATTGCCCAATTTTT	CASSLGQRNCPIF
NA	TRBV20-1	TRBJ2-2	NA	TGCAGTGCTAGGGCGGGGGCTGGTAACACCGGGGAGCTGTTTTTT	CSARAGAGNTGELFF
NA	TRBV28	TRBJ2-5	few	TGTGCCAGCAATGCAGGCAGGGTACAAGAGACCCAGTACTTC	CASNAGRVQETQYF
NA	TRBV10-2	TRBJ2-2	NA	TGCGCCAGCTGTCGGGCCGACACCGGGGAGCTGTTTTTT	CASCRADTGELFF
NA	TRBV14	TRBJ2-7	NA	TGTGCCAGACACACGTTCTTTCTCGGCGACTACGAGCAGTACTTC	CARHTFFLGDYEQYF
NA	TRBV2	TRBJ2-1	many	TGTGCCAGTCATTGGACAGTTGGCTATGAGCAGTTCTTC	CASHWTVGYEQFF
NA	TRBV12-3/TRBV12-4	TRBJ2-4	few	TGTGCCAGCAGTTTGAGCGGGACACCCAAAAACATTCAGTACTTC	CASSLSGTPKNIQYF
NA	TRBV7-9	TRBJ2-1	few	TGTGCCAGCAGAATATCGGCCCCAGCGGAGCAGTTCTTC	CASRISAPAEQFF
TRBD1	TRBV13	TRBJ1-1	NA	TGTGCCAGCAGCTTCAGGGGGCTGGGCACTGAAGCTTTCTTT	CASSFRGLGTEAFF
TRBD1	TRBV6-2/TRBV6-3	TRBJ1-2	NA	TGTGCCAGCAGTTGGACAGGTTATGGCTACACCTTC	CASSWTGYGYTF